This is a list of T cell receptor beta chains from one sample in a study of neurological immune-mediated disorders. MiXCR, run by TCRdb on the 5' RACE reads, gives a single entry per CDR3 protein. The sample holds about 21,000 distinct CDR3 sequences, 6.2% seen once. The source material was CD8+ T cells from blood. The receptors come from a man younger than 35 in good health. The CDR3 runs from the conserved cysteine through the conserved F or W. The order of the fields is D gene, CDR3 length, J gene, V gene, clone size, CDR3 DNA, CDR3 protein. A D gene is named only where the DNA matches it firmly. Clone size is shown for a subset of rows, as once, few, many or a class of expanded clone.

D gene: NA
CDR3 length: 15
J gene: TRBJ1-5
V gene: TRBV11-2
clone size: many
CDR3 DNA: TGTGCCAGCAGCTTAGTGGGGGGGGCCAATCAGCCCCAGCATTTT
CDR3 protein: CASSLVGGANQPQHF

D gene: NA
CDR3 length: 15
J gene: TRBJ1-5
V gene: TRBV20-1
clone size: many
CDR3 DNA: TGCAGTGCAGAGAAAGGACAAGGGGGGAATCAGCCCCAGCATTTT
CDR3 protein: CSAEKGQGGNQPQHF

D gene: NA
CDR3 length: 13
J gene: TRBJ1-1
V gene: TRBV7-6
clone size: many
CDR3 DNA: TGTGCCAGCAGCTTAACAGGTCGAACTGAAGCTTTCTTT
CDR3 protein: CASSLTGRTEAFF

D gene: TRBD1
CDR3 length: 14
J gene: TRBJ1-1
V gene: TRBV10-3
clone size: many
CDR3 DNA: TGTGCCATCAGAATACAGGGGGAGAACACTGAAGCTTTCTTT
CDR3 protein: CAIRIQGENTEAFF

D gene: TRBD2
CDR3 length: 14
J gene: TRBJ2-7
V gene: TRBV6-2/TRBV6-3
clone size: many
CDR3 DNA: TGTGCCAGCAGTTACGGGACTAGCGGCTACGAGCAGTACTTC
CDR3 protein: CASSYGTSGYEQYF

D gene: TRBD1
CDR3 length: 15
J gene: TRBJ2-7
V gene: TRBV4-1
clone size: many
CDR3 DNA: TGCGCCAGCAGCCAAGAGGGACAGTACAGCCACGAGCAGTACTTC
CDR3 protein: CASSQEGQYSHEQYF

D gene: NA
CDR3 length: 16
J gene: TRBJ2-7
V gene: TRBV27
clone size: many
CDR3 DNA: TGTGCCAGCAGTCCCACCATGGCTGAGCTGAAATACGAGCAGTACTTC
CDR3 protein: CASSPTMAELKYEQYF

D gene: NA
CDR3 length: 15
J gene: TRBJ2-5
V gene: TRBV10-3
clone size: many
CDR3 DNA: TGTGCCATCAGTGAGTCCGGGACCGCCTCGGAGACCCAGTACTTC
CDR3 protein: CAISESGTASETQYF

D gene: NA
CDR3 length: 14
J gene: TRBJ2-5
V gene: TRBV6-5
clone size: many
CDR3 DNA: TGTGCCAGCAGTTCTTTTGGGACTCAAGAGACCCAGTACTTC
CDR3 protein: CASSSFGTQETQYF

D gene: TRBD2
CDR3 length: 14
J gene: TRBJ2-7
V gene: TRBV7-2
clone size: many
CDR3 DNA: TGTGCCAGCAGCGTACTAGCGGGGGCCTACGAGCAGTACTTC
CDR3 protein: CASSVLAGAYEQYF

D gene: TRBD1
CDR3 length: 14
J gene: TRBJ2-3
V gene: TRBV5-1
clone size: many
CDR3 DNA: TGCGCCAGCAGTTCAGGGGGCGGCGCAGATACGCAGTATTTT
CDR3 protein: CASSSGGGADTQYF

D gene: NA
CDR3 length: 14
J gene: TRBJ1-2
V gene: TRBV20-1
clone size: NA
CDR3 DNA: TGCAGTGCTAGACCAAGCCGGGACCTACTAGGCTACACCTTC
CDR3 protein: CSARPSRDLLGYTF

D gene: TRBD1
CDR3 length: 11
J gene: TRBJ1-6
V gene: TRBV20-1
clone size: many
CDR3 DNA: TGCAGTGCTGGACAGGTTTCACCCCTCCACTTT
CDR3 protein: CSAGQVSPLHF

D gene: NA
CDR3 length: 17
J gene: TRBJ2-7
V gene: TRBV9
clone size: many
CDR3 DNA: TGTGCCAGCGCCCTGGGAGGAGAGGACGGAACAGGAGGAGAGCAGTACTTC
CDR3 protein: CASALGGEDGTGGEQYF

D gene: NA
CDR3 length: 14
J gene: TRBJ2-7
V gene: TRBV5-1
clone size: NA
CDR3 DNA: TGCGCCAGCAGCTGGGATGGGACAACCTTCGAGCAGTACTTC
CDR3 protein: CASSWDGTTFEQYF

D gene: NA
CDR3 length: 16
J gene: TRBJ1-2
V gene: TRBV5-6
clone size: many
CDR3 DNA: TGTGCCAGCAGCTTGGCCGATTGGGCAACCGTCGATGGCTACACCTTC
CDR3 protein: CASSLADWATVDGYTF

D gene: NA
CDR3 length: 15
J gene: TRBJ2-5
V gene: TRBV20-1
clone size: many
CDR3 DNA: TGCAGTGCTAAGCCACGGACCCGTTCGGGAGAGACCCAGTACTTC
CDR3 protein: CSAKPRTRSGETQYF

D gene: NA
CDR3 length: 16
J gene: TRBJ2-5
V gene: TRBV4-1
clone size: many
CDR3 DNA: TGCGCCAGCACCCCAGGGGGGACATCGTACCAAGAGACCCAGTACTTC
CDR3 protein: CASTPGGTSYQETQYF

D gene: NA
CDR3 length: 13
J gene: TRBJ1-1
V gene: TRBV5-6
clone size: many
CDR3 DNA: TGTGCCAGCTGGGAAAGGGGCGAGAATGAAGCTTTCTTT
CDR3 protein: CASWERGENEAFF

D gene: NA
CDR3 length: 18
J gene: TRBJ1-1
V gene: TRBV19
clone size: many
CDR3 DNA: TGTGCCAGTAACCCTTCGTCTCGGACACCTCTGCTGAACACTGAAGCTTTCTTT
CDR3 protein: CASNPSSRTPLLNTEAFF

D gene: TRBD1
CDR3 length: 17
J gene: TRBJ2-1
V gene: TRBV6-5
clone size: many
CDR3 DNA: TGTGCCAGCAGTTTACAAGCCGGGACAGGGGGAGGCAATGAGCAGTTCTTC
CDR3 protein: CASSLQAGTGGGNEQFF

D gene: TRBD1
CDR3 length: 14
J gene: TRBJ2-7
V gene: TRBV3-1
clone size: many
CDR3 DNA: TGTGCCAGCAGCCCCGGGACAGGGGAGCACGAGCAGTACTTC
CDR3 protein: CASSPGTGEHEQYF

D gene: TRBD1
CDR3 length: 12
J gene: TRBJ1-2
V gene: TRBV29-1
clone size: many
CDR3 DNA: TGCAGCGCCACAACTGGGGACAGGGGACACACCTTC
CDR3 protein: CSATTGDRGHTF

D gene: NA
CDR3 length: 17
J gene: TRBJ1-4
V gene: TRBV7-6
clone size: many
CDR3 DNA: TGTGCCAGCAGCCCGATAATTGACCCTAGTCAGAATGAAAAACTGTTTTTT
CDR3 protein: CASSPIIDPSQNEKLFF

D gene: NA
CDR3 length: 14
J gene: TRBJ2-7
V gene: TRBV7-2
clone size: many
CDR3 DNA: TGTGCCAGCAGAAACGGCGGGGCCTCCTACGAGCAGTACTTC
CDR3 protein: CASRNGGASYEQYF

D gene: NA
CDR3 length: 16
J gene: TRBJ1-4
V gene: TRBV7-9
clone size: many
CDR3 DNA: TGTGCCAGCAGCTTAGTTCCGTCACAGGCACTCGGAAAACTGTTTTTT
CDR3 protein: CASSLVPSQALGKLFF

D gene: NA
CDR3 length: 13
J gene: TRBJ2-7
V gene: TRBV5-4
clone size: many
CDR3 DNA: TGTGCCAGCAGCCCCCGGGCATCCTACGAGCAGTACTTC
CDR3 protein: CASSPRASYEQYF

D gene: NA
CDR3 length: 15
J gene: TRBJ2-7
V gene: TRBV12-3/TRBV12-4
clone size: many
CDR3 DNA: TGTGCCAGCAGTTTAGCAGGTCCTTACTCCTACGAGCAGTACTTC
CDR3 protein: CASSLAGPYSYEQYF

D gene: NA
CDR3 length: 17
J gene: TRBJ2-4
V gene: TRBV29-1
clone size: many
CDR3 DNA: TGCAGCGTTGAAGACCTGGACATTAGACTAGCCAAAAACATTCAGTACTTC
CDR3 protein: CSVEDLDIRLAKNIQYF

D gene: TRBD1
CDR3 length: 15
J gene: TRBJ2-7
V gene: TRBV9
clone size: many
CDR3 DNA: TGTGCCAGCAGCGTAGGCGAGGGGGCCGGCTACGAGCAGTACTTC
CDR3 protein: CASSVGEGAGYEQYF

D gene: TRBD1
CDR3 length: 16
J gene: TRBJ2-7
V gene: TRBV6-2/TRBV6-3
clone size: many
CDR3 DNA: TGTGCCAGCAGTAGACCCGGGACAGGTGCCCTATACGAGCAGTACTTC
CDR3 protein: CASSRPGTGALYEQYF

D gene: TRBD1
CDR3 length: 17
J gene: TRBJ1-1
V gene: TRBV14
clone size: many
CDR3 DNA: TGTGCCAGCAGCCAAGTTGCAGGGGGGATTTTCAGCACTGAAGCTTTCTTT
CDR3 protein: CASSQVAGGIFSTEAFF

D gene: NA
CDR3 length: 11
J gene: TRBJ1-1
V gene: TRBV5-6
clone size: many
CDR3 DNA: TGTGCCAGCAGCGGGGGCACTGAAGCTTTCTTT
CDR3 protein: CASSGGTEAFF

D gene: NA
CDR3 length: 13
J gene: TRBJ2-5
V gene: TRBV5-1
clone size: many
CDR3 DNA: TGCGCCAGCAGCCGTACAGGGCCAGAGACCCAGTACTTC
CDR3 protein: CASSRTGPETQYF

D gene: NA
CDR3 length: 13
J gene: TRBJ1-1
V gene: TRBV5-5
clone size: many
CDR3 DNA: TGTGCCAGCAGCTTTGGACCGAACACTGAAGCTTTCTTT
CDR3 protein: CASSFGPNTEAFF

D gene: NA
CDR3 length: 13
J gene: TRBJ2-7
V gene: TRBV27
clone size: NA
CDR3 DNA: TGTGCCAGCAGTTCAGGGGATGCCTACGAGCAGTACTTC
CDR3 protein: CASSSGDAYEQYF

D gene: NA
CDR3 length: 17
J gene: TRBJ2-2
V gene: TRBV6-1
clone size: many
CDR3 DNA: TGTGCCAGCAGTGTCCCATATTTAACTAGTAACACCGGGGAGCTGTTTTTT
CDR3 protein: CASSVPYLTSNTGELFF

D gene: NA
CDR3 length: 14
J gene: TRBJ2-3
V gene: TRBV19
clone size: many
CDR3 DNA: TGTGCCAGTAGTAATGGCATAAGCACAGATACGCAGTATTTT
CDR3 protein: CASSNGISTDTQYF

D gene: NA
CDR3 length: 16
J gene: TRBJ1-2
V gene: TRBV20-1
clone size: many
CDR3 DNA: TGCAGTGCTCGAGGATCGGACACAATTATTAACTATGGCTACACCTTC
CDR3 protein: CSARGSDTIINYGYTF

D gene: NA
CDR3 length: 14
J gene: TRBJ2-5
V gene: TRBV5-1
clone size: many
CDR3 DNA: TGCGCCAGCAGCTCCTGGGCCGGCGTTGAGACCCAGTACTTC
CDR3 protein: CASSSWAGVETQYF

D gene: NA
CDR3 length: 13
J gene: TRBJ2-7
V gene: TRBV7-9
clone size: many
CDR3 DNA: TGTGCCAGCAGCCCATCAGAGCGATCCGAGCAGTACTTC
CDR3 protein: CASSPSERSEQYF

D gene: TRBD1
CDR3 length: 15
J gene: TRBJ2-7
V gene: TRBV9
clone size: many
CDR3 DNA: TGTGCCAGCACCTCCGGGACAGGGATAAACTACGAGCAGTACTTC
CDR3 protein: CASTSGTGINYEQYF

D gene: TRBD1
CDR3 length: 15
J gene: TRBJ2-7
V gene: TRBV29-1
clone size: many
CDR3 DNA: TGCAGCGTTGAAGACGGAGCAGACAGGGGCCACGAGCAGTACTTC
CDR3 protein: CSVEDGADRGHEQYF

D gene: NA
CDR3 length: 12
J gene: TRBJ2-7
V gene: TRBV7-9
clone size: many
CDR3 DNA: TGTGCCAGCAGCTGGACGGCCTACGAGCAGTACTTC
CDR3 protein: CASSWTAYEQYF

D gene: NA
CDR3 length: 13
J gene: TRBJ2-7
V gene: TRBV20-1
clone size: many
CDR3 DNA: TGCAGTGCCTTCGGGACGGCGGACTACGAGCAGTACTTC
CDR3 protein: CSAFGTADYEQYF

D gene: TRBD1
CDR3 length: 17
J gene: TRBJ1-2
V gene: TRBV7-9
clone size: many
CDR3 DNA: TGTGCCAGCAGCTTAGTACGGGACAGGGCCCCTAACTATGGCTACACCTTC
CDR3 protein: CASSLVRDRAPNYGYTF

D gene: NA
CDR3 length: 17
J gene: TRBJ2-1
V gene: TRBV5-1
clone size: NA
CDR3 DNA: NA
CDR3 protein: CASSFYICSAVRGEQFF

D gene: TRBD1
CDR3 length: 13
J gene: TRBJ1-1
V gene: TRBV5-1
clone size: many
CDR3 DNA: TGCGCCAGCAGCTTGGGGACAGGTGGAGAAGCTTTCTTT
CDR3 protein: CASSLGTGGEAFF

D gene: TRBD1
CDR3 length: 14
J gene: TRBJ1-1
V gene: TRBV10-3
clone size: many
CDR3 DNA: TGTGCCATCAGTGAGTGGACAGGGTTGACACAAGCTTTCTTT
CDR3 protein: CAISEWTGLTQAFF

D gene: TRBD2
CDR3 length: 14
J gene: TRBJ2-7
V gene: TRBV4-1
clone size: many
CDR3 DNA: TGCGCCAGCAGCACAAGTCCTAGCGGCTACGAGCAGTACTTC
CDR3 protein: CASSTSPSGYEQYF

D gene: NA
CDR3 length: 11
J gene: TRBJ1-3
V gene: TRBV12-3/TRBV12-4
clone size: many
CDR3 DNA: TGTGCCAGCAGTCCCCCAGGCACCATATATTTT
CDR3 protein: CASSPPGTIYF

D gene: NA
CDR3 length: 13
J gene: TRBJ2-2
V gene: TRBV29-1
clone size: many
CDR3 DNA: TGCAGCGTGGTGGACGGTGACACCGGGGAGCTGTTTTTT
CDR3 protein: CSVVDGDTGELFF

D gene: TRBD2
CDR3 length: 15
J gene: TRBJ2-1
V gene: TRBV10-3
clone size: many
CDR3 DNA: TGTGCCACCGGATGGGATGGGGGGGCCTACAATGAGCAGTTCTTC
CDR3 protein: CATGWDGGAYNEQFF

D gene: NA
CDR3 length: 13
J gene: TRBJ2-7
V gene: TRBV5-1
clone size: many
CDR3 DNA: TGCGCCAGCTCGTCCGGGGATCCCTACGAGCAGTACTTC
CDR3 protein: CASSSGDPYEQYF